This T cell receptor (beta chain) was documented in a study of blood T cell repertoires in COVID-19. Sequencing used immunoSEQ multiplex PCR; TCRdb keeps in-frame clones, though not all of them. The sample holds about 150,000 clones, almost 80% seen once. This CDR3 spans 15 amino acids. The germline CDR1 and CDR2 sequences are SGHTA and FQGNSA. The V and J ends lost 4 bases and 4 bases respectively, with 16 bases between them. Only one count was recorded for this clone. The sequence derives from a man in his sixties who had recovered from COVID-19. Sequences were obtained from peripheral blood. The rearrangement uses TRBV7-2 and TRBJ2-5; D may be TRBD1 (5 bases). This CDR3 reads CASSSPGRPGETQYF. The CDR3 region has the DNA TGTGCCAGCAGCTCCCCAGGGCGACCCGGAGAGACCCAGTACTTC.